This TCR beta chain is from a study of T cells in tumors after PD-1 blockade. Profiling relied on immunoSEQ multiplex PCR, and the TCRdb table lists in-frame clones only, not all of them. Of about 60,000 clones in the sample, under 80% were seen once. The sequencing here drew on PBMCs, taken after anti-PD-1 treatment. This TCR was recovered from a human donor with basal cell carcinoma.

CDR3 nucleotides: TGTGCCAGCAGCTTCCAGGGGGCAAACATTCAGTACTTC. This gives the protein CASSFQGANIQYF. The chain is built from TRBV7-8 and TRBJ2-4; 8 bases map to TRBD1. With V trimmed by 3 bases and J by 6 bases, 1 base remained unmatched. Germline-derived CDR1 and CDR2 are SGHVS and FQNEAQ. The CDR3 covers 13 residues.